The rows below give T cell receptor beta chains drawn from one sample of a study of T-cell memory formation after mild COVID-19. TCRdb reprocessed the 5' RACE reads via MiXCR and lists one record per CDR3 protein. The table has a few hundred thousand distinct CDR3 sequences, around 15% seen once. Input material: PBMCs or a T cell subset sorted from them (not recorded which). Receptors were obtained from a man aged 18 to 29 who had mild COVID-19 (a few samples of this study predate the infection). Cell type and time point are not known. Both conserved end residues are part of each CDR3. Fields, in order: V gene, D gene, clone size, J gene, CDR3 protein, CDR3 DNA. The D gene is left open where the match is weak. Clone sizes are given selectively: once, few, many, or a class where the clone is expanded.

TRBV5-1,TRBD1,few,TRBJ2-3,CASSYSGQGPLDTQYF,TGCGCCAGCAGCTATTCGGGACAGGGGCCACTAGATACGCAGTATTTT
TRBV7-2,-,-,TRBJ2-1,CASSLSPVLNEQFF,TGTGCCAGCAGCTTATCTCCCGTTCTCAATGAGCAGTTCTTC
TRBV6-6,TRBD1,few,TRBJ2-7,CASSLPRQGSEQYF,TGTGCCAGCAGTCTTCCCCGACAGGGGTCCGAGCAGTACTTC
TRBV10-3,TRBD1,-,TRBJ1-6,CAITGQYNSPLHF,TGTGCCATCACGGGACAGTATAATTCACCCCTCCACTTT
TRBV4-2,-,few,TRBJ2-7,CASSQDLGRGASEQYF,TGTGCCAGCAGCCAAGATCTCGGCAGGGGGGCTAGCGAGCAGTACTTC
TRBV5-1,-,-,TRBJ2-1,CASSGGLSYNEQFF,TGCGCCAGCAGCGGGGGACTTTCCTACAATGAGCAGTTCTTC
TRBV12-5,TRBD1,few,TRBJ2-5,CASGSGQGETQYF,TGTGCTAGTGGTTCCGGACAGGGAGAGACCCAGTACTTC
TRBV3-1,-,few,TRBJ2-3,CASSQVRWGSTDTQYF,TGTGCCAGCAGCCAAGTCCGGTGGGGGAGCACAGATACGCAGTATTTT
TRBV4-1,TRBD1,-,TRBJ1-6,CASSPLWTGSYSPLHF,TGCGCCAGCAGCCCCCTCTGGACAGGGAGTTATTCACCCCTCCACTTT
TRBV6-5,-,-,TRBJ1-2,CASSYSMYGDVYGYTF,TGTGCCAGCAGTTACTCGATGTACGGGGACGTCTATGGCTACACCTTC
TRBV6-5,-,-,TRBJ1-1,CASTDPRGSVTEAFF,TGTGCCAGCACCGACCCCCGGGGGTCGGTCACTGAAGCTTTCTTT
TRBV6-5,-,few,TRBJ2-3,CASSYSRGTDTQYF,TGTGCCAGCAGTTACTCGAGAGGCACAGATACGCAGTATTTT
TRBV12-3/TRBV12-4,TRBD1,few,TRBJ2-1,CASSATGGKNEQFF,TGTGCCAGCAGTGCGACAGGGGGCAAAAATGAGCAGTTCTTC
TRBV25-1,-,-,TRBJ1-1,CASSVGGSNTEAFF,TGTGCCAGCAGTGTTGGGGGCTCGAACACTGAAGCTTTCTTT
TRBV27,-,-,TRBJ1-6,CASSLIGLTSSYNSPLHF,TGTGCCAGCAGTCTTATAGGTTTAACGAGCTCCTATAATTCACCCCTCCACTTT
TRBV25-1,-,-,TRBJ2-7,CASSENRENEQYF,TGTGCCAGCAGTGAAAACAGGGAGAACGAGCAGTACTTC
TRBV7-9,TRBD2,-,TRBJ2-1,CASSFFLAGGGDEQFF,TGTGCCAGCAGCTTCTTCCTAGCGGGGGGCGGCGATGAGCAGTTCTTC
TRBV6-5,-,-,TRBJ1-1,CASSRTGKSEAFF,TGTGCCAGCAGTCGGACGGGGAAGAGTGAAGCTTTCTTT
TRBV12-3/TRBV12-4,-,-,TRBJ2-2,CASSLGLGTGELFF,TGTGCCAGCAGTTTGGGTTTGGGCACCGGGGAGCTGTTTTTT
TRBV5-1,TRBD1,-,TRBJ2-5,CASSPGTGGAETQYF,TGCGCCAGCAGCCCCGGGACAGGGGGCGCGGAGACCCAGTACTTC
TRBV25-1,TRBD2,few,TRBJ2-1,CASRGGSGGNEQFF,TGTGCCAGCAGAGGGGGTAGCGGGGGGAATGAGCAGTTCTTC
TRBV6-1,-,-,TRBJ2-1,CASSEYTRAKFF,TGTGCCAGCAGTGAATACACCCGAGCCAAGTTCTTC
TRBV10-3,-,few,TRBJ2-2,CAINPGSNTGELFF,TGTGCCATCAACCCAGGTTCAAACACCGGGGAGCTGTTTTTT
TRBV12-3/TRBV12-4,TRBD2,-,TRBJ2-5,CASSLESSGGQETQYF,TGTGCCAGCAGTTTAGAATCTAGCGGGGGTCAAGAGACCCAGTACTTC
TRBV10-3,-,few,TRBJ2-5,CASKAEETQYF,TGTGCCTCCAAGGCGGAGGAGACCCAGTACTTC
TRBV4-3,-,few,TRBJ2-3,CASSQEKKTDTQYF,TGCGCCAGCAGCCAAGAAAAAAAAACAGATACGCAGTATTTT
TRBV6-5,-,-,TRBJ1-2,CASSPDRFNYGYTF,TGTGCCAGCAGTCCAGACAGATTTAACTATGGCTACACCTTC
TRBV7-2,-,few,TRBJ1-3,CASSRGVGENTIYF,TGTGCCAGCAGCCGAGGGGTAGGGGAAAACACCATATATTTT
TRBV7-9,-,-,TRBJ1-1,CASTQPGLGTEAFF,TGTGCCAGCACCCAACCAGGGCTAGGTACTGAAGCTTTCTTT